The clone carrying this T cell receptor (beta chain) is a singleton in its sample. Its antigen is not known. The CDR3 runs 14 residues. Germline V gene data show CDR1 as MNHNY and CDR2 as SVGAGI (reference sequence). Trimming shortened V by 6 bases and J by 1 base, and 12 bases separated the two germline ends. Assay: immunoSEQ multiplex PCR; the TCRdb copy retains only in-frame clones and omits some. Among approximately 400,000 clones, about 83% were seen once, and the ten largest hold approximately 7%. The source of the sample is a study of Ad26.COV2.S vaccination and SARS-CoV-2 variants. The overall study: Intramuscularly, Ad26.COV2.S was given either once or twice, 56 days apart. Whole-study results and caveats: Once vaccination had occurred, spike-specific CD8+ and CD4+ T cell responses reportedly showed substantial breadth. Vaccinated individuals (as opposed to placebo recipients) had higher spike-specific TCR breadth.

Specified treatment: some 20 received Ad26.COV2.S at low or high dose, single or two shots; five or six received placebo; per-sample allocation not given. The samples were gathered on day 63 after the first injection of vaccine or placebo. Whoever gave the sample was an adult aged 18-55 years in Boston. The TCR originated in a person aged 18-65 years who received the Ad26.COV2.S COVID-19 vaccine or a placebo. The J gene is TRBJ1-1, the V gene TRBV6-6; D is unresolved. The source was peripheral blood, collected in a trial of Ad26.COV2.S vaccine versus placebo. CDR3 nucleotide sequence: TGTGCCAGCAGGACACTAACTTCGAACACTGAAGCTTTCTTT. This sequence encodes CASRTLTSNTEAFF.